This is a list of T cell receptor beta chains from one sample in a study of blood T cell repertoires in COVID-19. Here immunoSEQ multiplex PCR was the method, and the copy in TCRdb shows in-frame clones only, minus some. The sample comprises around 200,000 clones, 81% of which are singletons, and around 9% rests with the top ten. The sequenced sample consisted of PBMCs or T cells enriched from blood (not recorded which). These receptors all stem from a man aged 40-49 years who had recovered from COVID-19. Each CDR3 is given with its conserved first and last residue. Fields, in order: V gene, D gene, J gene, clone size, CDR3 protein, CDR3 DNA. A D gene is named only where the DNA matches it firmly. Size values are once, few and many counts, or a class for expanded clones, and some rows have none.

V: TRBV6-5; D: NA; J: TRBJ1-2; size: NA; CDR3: CASSSGYGYTF; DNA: TGTGCCAGCAGCAGCGGATATGGCTACACCTTC
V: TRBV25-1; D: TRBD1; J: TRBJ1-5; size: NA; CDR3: CASSDRGYEQPQHF; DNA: TGTGCCAGCAGTGACAGGGGGTATGAACAGCCCCAGCATTTT
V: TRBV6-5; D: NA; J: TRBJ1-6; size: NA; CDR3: CASRVQASPLHF; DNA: TGTGCCAGCAGGGTACAGGCCTCACCCCTCCACTTT
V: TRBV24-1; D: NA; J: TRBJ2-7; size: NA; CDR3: CATSDPGGNEQYF; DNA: TGTGCCACCAGTGATCCAGGGGGGAACGAGCAGTACTTC
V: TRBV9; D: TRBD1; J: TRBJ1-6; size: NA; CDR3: CASSAGTANSPLHF; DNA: TGTGCCAGCAGCGCCGGGACAGCAAATTCACCCCTCCACTTT
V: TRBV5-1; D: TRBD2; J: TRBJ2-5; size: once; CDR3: CASSLWVLADKQETQYF; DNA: TGCGCCAGCAGCTTGTGGGTCCTAGCGGATAAACAAGAGACCCAGTACTTC
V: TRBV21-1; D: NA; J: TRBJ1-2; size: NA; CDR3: CAFRTGRDYGYTF; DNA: TGTGCCTTTAGGACAGGGAGGGACTATGGCTACACCTTC
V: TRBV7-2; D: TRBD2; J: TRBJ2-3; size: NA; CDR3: CASSSNRQSSGTTDTQYF; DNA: TGTGCCAGCAGCTCAAATCGACAGTCTAGCGGGACCACAGATACGCAGTATTTT
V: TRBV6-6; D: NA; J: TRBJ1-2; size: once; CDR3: CASSYSRRDYGYTF; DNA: TGTGCCAGCAGTTACTCCCGACGGGACTATGGCTACACCTTC
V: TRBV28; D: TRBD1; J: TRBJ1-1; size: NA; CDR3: CASAVYRGAFF; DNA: TGTGCCAGCGCCGTCTACAGGGGAGCTTTCTTT
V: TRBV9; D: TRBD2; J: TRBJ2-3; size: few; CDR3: CASSGSGGATDTQYF; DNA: TGTGCCAGCAGCGGTAGCGGGGGGGCAACAGATACGCAGTATTTT
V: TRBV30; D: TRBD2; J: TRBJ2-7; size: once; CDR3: CAWSPGGSSYEQYF; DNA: TGTGCCTGGTCTCCGGGGGGGAGCTCCTACGAGCAGTACTTC
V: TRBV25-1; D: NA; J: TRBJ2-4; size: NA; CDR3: CATMNFGGAKNIQYF; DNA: TGTGCCACCATGAATTTTGGGGGGGCCAAAAACATTCAGTACTTC
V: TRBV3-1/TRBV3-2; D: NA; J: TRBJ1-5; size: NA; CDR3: CASSPSWLNQPQHF; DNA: TGTGCCAGCAGCCCCTCGTGGCTCAATCAGCCCCAGCATTTT
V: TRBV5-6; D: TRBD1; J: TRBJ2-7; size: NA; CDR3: CASSLGQGGQYF; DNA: TGTGCCAGCAGCCTGGGACAGGGAGGGCAGTACTTC
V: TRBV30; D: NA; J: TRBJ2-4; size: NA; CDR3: CAWSVRGLGNIQYF; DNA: TGTGCCTGGAGTGTAAGGGGCTTAGGAAACATTCAGTACTTC
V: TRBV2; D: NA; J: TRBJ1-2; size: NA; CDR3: CASSDALGYTF; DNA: TGTGCCAGCAGTGACGCCCTAGGCTACACCTTC
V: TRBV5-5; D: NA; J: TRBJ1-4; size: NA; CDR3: CASSFESIGAREKLFF; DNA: TGTGCCAGCAGCTTCGAGAGTATAGGGGCCAGGGAAAAACTGTTTTTT
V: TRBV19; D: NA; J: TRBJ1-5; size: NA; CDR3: CASSIDRDSYQPQHF; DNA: TGTGCCAGTAGTATAGATCGCGACAGCTACCAGCCCCAGCATTTT
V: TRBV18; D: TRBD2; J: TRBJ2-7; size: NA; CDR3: CASSQSSGSTYEQYF; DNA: TGTGCCAGCTCACAATCTAGCGGGTCGACCTACGAGCAGTACTTC
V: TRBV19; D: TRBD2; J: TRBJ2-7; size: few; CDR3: CASPKGLAGVGSEQYF; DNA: TGTGCCAGCCCAAAAGGACTAGCGGGAGTGGGATCCGAGCAGTACTTC
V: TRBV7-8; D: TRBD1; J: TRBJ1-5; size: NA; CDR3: CASRPGTGSSYSNQPQHF; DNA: TGTGCCAGCAGACCCGGGACAGGATCCTCGTATAGCAATCAGCCCCAGCATTTT
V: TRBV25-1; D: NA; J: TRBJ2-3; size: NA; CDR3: CASSSGGGVTDTQYF; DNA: TGTGCCAGCTCCTCCGGAGGGGGGGTCACAGATACGCAGTATTTT
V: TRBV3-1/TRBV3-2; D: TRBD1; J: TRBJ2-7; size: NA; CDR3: CASGLGQGGGSYEQYF; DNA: TGTGCCAGCGGCTTGGGACAGGGTGGGGGGTCCTACGAGCAGTACTTC
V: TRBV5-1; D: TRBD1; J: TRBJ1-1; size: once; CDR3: CASRKQGRQADTEAFF; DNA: TGCGCCAGCAGGAAACAGGGGAGACAGGCTGACACTGAAGCTTTCTTT
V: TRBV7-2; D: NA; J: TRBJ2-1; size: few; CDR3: CASRGGPSYNEQFF; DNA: TGTGCCAGCAGGGGGGGTCCTTCCTACAATGAGCAGTTCTTC
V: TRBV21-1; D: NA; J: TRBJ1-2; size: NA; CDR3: CASSKYPSRGYTF; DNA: TGTGCCAGCAGCAAATACCCTTCTCGGGGCTACACCTTC
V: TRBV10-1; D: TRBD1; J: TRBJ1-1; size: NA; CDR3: CASSVGGGLTEAFF; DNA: TGCGCCAGCAGTGTTGGAGGGGGCCTCACTGAAGCTTTCTTT
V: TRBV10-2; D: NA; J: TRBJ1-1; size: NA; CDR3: CASSYQFNTEAFF; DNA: TGCGCCAGCAGTTACCAGTTCAACACTGAAGCTTTCTTT
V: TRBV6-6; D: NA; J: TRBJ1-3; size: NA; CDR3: CASSYKLLSGNTIYF; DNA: TGTGCCAGCAGTTATAAACTTCTCTCTGGAAACACCATATATTTT
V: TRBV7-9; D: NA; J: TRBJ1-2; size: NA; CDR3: CASSLGQGRNGYTF; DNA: TGTGCCAGCAGCTTAGGGCAGGGGAGAAATGGCTACACCTTC
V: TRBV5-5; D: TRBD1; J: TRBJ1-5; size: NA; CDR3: CASSPGQINQPQHF; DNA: TGTGCCAGCAGCCCGGGACAGATCAATCAGCCCCAGCATTTT
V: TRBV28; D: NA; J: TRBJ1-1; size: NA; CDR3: CASSLWRTEAFF; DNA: TGTGCCAGCAGCCTTTGGAGAACTGAAGCTTTCTTT
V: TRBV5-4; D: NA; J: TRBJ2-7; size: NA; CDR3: CASSPGPAEQYF; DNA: TGTGCCAGCAGCCCAGGCCCCGCCGAGCAGTACTTC
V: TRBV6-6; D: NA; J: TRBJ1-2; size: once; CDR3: CASSPRGTHGYTF; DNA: TGTGCCAGCAGCCCTCGGGGGACCCATGGCTACACCTTC
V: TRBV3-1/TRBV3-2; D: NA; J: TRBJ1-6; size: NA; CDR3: CASSQDLMGSPLHF; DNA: TGTGCCAGCAGCCAAGATTTGATGGGCTCACCCCTCCACTTT
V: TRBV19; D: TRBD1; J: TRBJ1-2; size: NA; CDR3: CAVKDRGYGYTF; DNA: TGTGCCGTAAAAGACAGGGGGTATGGCTACACCTTC
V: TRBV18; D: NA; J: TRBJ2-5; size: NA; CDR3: CASSPGLNQETQYF; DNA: TGTGCCAGCTCACCCGGACTGAACCAAGAGACCCAGTACTTC
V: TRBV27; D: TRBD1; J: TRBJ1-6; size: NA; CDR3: CASSSRDRENSPLHF; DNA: TGTGCCAGCAGTTCGCGGGACAGGGAGAATTCACCCCTCCACTTT
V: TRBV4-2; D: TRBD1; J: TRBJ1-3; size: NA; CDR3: CASSQWDRGGSGNTIYF; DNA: TGTGCCAGCAGCCAATGGGACAGGGGAGGCTCTGGAAACACCATATATTTT
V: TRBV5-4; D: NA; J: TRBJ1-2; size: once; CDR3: CASSLVGTKDGYTF; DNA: TGTGCCAGCAGCTTGGTGGGGACAAAAGATGGCTACACCTTC
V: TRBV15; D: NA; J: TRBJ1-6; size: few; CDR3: CATSLSGDGSPLHF; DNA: TGTGCCACCAGCCTCTCGGGGGACGGTTCACCCCTCCACTTT
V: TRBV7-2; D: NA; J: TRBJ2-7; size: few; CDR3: CASSYGVGSREQYF; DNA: TGTGCCAGCAGCTACGGGGTGGGGTCTCGGGAGCAGTACTTC
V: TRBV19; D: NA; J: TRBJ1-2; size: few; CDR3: CASRKWAEGLSGYTF; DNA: TGTGCCAGTAGAAAGTGGGCGGAGGGACTCTCTGGCTACACCTTC
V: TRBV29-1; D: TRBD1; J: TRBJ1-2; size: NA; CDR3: CSVASTGNVLYGYTF; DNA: TGCAGCGTTGCGTCGACAGGGAACGTGCTATATGGCTACACCTTC
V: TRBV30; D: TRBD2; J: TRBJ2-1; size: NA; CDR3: CAWSGLADNKNEQFF; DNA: TGTGCCTGGAGTGGACTAGCGGATAATAAGAATGAGCAGTTCTTC